Each of the 32 T cell receptor beta chains below was sequenced from the same sample in a study of T cell responses to AZD1222 COVID-19 vaccine. Profiled with immunoSEQ multiplex PCR; TCRdb holds only in-frame clones, not every one. The table includes around 180,000 clones, 88% detected once. This material consisted of peripheral blood, taken 28 days after the second AZD1222 dose. The source is an adult who received the AZD1222 COVID-19 vaccine.

The chain has TRBV11-2 and TRBJ2-7; TRBD2 agrees at 13 bases. With 5 bases clipped from V and 6 bases from J, the junction kept 10 bases outside the gene matches. This CDR3 comprises 16 residues. Germline CDR1 SGHAT, CDR2 FQNNGV. The CDR3 is CASSPLLAGGPFEQYF. The CDR3 nucleotides are TGTGCCAGCAGCCCCTTACTAGCGGGAGGGCCGTTCGAGCAGTACTTC.

This clone was seen only a few times. V and J are TRBV9 and TRBJ1-2; D gene unclear. Germline CDR1 is SGDLS and CDR2 is YYNGEE. This CDR3 contains 12 residues. Deletions cut 2 bases from V and 4 bases from J, with 6 bases between. The CDR3 bases are TGTGCCAGCAGCGTGGCAGTCTATGGCTACACCTTC. It translates to CASSVAVYGYTF.

The chain couples TRBV5-6 to TRBJ1-5; weak D call: TRBD1 (5 bases). The germline V gene has CDR1 SGHDT and CDR2 YYEEEE. The length of the CDR3 is 15 residues. V shed 6 bases and J shed 1 base, with 14 bases lying between them. CDR3 sequence reads: CASTLGAESNQPQHF. CDR3 sequence (DNA): TGTGCCAGCACCCTAGGGGCAGAAAGCAATCAGCCCCAGCATTTT.

This clone turned up a few times. The CDR3 loop is CASGPRLNQPQHF. CDR3 DNA: TGTGCTAGTGGTCCCCGGTTGAATCAGCCCCAGCATTTT. The chain joins TRBV12-5 to TRBJ1-5; D is ambiguous. Between the trimmed V and J ends, which lost 5 bases and 4 bases, there was a span of 9 bases. CDR3 length: 13 residues. CDR1 is LGHNT, CDR2 FRNRAP, per germline.

The chain has TRBV2 and TRBJ1-2; D remains unclear. Germline loops: CDR1 SNHLY, CDR2 FYNNEI. The CDR3 is 14 amino acids. The V end was cut by 0 bases, the J end by 4 bases, with 9 bases between. CDR3 sequence (DNA): TGTGCCAGCAGTGAAGCGCGCAGCCTCTATGGCTACACCTTC. Translated, it gives CASSEARSLYGYTF. Supplemented by reference TRBV2 and TRBJ1-2, the full variable domain reads EPEVTQTPSHQVTQMGQEVILRCVPISNHLYFYWYRQILGQKVEFLVSFYNNEISEKSEIFDDQFSVERPDGSNFTLKIRSTKLEDSAMYFCASSEARSLYGYTFGSGTRLTVV.

This chain connects TRBV7-2 to TRBJ2-1; no clear D gene. This CDR3 is 13 amino acids long. Looked up from germline, CDR1 is SGHTA and CDR2 is FQGNSA. V lost 2 bases, J lost 12 bases, and 14 bases lay in between. CDR3 DNA sequence: TGTGCCAGCAGCTTATTGATGGTTTCAGGGCAGTTCTTC. Translating it yields CASSLLMVSGQFF.

The rearrangement uses TRBV19 and TRBJ2-5; 12 bases line up with TRBD2. Germline trimming cut 4 bases from V and 4 bases from J; bases unmatched to any gene: 4. Germline CDR1 is LNHDA and CDR2 is SQIVND (reference sequence). There are 15 residues in the CDR3. In DNA form, the CDR3 reads TGTGCCAGTAGTAACCGACTAGCGGGAGCAGAGACCCAGTACTTC. Translation gives CASSNRLAGAETQYF.

The chain is built from TRBV7-2 and TRBJ2-1; 10 positions agree with TRBD1. The CDR3 runs 16 residues. Germline CDR1 and CDR2: SGHTA and FQGNSA. The junction had 3 bases not matched to a gene; V was cut back by 1 base and J by 3 bases. The DNA of the CDR3 is TGTGCCAGCAGCTTAGTTCGGGACAGGGGCTACAATGAGCAGTTCTTC. This gives the protein CASSLVRDRGYNEQFF.

This CDR3 reads CASSERTGTEAFF. CDR3 bases: TGTGCCAGCAGCGAAAGGACAGGGACTGAAGCTTTCTTT. J is TRBJ1-1 and V is TRBV7-9; 8 nucleotides align to TRBD1. CDR1 is SEHNR, CDR2 FQNEAQ, per germline (reference sequence). This CDR3 is 13 amino acids long. Trimming at V came to 5 bases and at J to 5 bases, leaving 4 bases not matched to a gene.

The genes are TRBV29-1 and TRBJ2-7, with a tentative D call TRBD2 (5 bases). Germline lookup yields CDR1 SQVTM and CDR2 ANQGSEA. The CDR3 runs 13 residues. V lost 5 bases and J 3 bases, leaving 14 bases between the germline ends. CDR3 residues: CSVTETTIYEQYF. CDR3 coding DNA: TGCAGCGTTACTGAGACTACAATCTACGAGCAGTACTTC.

V and J are TRBV25-1 and TRBJ1-1; no reliable D call. Deletions cut 3 bases from V and 0 bases from J, with 8 bases between. CDR3 size: 14 residues. Germline assignment: CDR1 MGHDK and CDR2 SYGVNS. Here the CDR3 reads CASSDPNLNTEAFF. The CDR3 DNA is TGTGCCAGCAGTGACCCCAATCTGAACACTGAAGCTTTCTTT.

The J gene is TRBJ2-1, the V gene TRBV30; TRBD1 aligns across 9 bases. The CDR3 sequence is 15 residues long. Per germline, CDR1 GTSNPN and CDR2 SVGIG (reference sequence). V was pared by 3 bases and J by 5 bases, with 8 bases of the junction left unmatched. CDR3 in DNA: TGTGCCTGGAGCCGGAAGGGACAGGGTGACAATGAGCAGTTCTTC. This gives the protein CAWSRKGQGDNEQFF.

The chain joins TRBV6-6 to TRBJ2-5; no definite D call. CDR1 is MNHNY and CDR2 is SVGAGI in the germline V gene (reference sequence). The V end was cut by 9 bases, the J end by 0 bases, with 17 bases between. This CDR3 contains 15 residues. The CDR3 DNA follows: TGTGCCAGTCACCGACGTGGGTCCAACCAAGAGACCCAGTACTTC. Translation: CASHRRGSNQETQYF.

This chain links TRBV28 with TRBJ1-1; D not resolved. The CDR3 spans 12 residues. The V and J ends lost 6 bases and 5 bases respectively, with 10 bases between them. Germline assignment: CDR1 MDHEN and CDR2 SYDVKM. The CDR3 protein is CASSLLFTEAFF. As DNA, the CDR3 is TGTGCCAGCAGCCTCTTATTTACTGAAGCTTTCTTT. Filled out from reference TRBV28 and TRBJ1-1, the complete variable domain reads DVKVTQSSRYLVKRTGEKVFLECVQDMDHENMFWYRQDPGLGLRLIYFSYDVKMKEKGDIPEGYSVSREKKERFSLILESASTNQTSMYLCASSLLFTEAFFGQGTRLTVV.

V and J are TRBV7-8 and TRBJ1-3; D perhaps matches TRBD1 (6 bases). The CDR3 contains 14 residues. Germline loops: CDR1 SGHVS, CDR2 FQNEAQ. Trimming took off 5 bases at V and 2 bases at J, with 10 bases between the two ends. DNA of the CDR3: TGTGCCAGCAGCACCTACAGGGCTGGAAACACCATATATTTT. This sequence encodes CASSTYRAGNTIYF.

The CDR3 DNA reads as TGTGCCAGCTCACCACCGTACCCTCGCGATACGCAGTATTTT. It specifies CASSPPYPRDTQYF. The J gene is TRBJ2-3, the V gene TRBV18; unclear D gene. CDR3 size: 14 residues. V shed 0 bases and J shed 6 bases, with 10 bases lying between them. CDR1 and CDR2 (germline): KGHSH, LQKENI.

The CDR3 spells CASSYGRISGNTIYF. The CDR3 bases are TGTGCCAGCAGTTACGGGAGGATCTCTGGAAACACCATATATTTT. The rearrangement uses TRBV6-5 and TRBJ1-3; D gene uncertain. This CDR3 comprises 15 residues. From germline, CDR1 is MNHEY and CDR2 SVGAGI. Trimming shortened V by 2 bases and J by 0 bases, and 8 bases separated the two germline ends.

This clone was detected only once. The chain is built from TRBV10-3 and TRBJ1-1; D unresolved. Trimming cost V 4 bases and J 1 base, with 7 bases left between them. Germline V gene data show CDR1 as ENHRY and CDR2 as SYGVKD. The length of the CDR3 is 13 residues. The CDR3 reads CAISGTQNTEAFF. In nucleotides, the CDR3 is TGTGCCATCAGTGGGACCCAGAACACTGAAGCTTTCTTT.

The rearrangement uses TRBV6-5 and TRBJ2-2; D is possibly TRBD2 (5 bases). V shed 4 bases and J shed 0 bases, with 12 bases lying between them. Germline-derived CDR1 and CDR2 are MNHEY and SVGAGI. The CDR3 spans 16 residues. In DNA form, the CDR3 reads TGTGCCAGCAGTTTTCTCGCGGAGGCGAACACCGGGGAGCTGTTTTTT. Its protein is CASSFLAEANTGELFF.

J is TRBJ1-1 and V is TRBV24-1; no firm D call. Trimming shortened V by 5 bases and J by 5 bases, and 11 bases separated the two germline ends. The germline V gene encodes CDR1 KGHDR and CDR2 SFDVKD. The CDR3 runs to 13 residues. CDR3 bases: TGTGCCACCAGTGCGCGGGTAGGGACTGAAGCTTTCTTT. Its translation is CATSARVGTEAFF.

The CDR3 sequence: CASSPGTGFEKLFF. The CDR3 region has the DNA TGTGCCAGCAGTCCCGGGACAGGGTTCGAAAAACTGTTTTTT. The chain is built from TRBV7-9 and TRBJ1-4; 9 positions agree with TRBD1. In germline, CDR1 is SEHNR, CDR2 FQNEAQ (reference sequence). The CDR3 consists of 14 residues. V was pared by 6 bases and J by 8 bases, with 7 bases of the junction left unmatched.

This chain joins TRBV5-1 and TRBJ2-6; no definite D call. Per the germline V gene, CDR1 is SGHRS and CDR2 is YFSETQ. With 4 bases removed from V and 2 bases from J, the gap between germline ends came to 16 bases. The CDR3 is 17 residues long. This chain's CDR3 is CASSLWSQNAGANVLTF. Here the CDR3 DNA reads TGCGCCAGCAGCCTATGGAGTCAGAACGCTGGGGCCAACGTCCTGACTTTC.

This chain links TRBV9 with TRBJ2-5, with unresolved D. CDR3 size: 14 residues. Germline CDR1 SGDLS, CDR2 YYNGEE. V dropped 0 bases and J dropped 4 bases, with 10 bases sitting between them. CDR3 sequence reads: CASSVEVGRETQYF. CDR3 in DNA: TGTGCCAGCAGCGTAGAGGTAGGGCGAGAGACCCAGTACTTC.

This sequence joins TRBV12-5 and TRBJ2-2, with D possibly TRBD2 on 6 matching bases. With 2 bases removed from V and 1 base from J, the gap between germline ends came to 8 bases. Per the germline V gene, CDR1 is LGHNT and CDR2 is FRNRAP. This CDR3 contains 15 residues. CDR3 nucleotides: TGTGCTAGTGGTTTGAATAGCGGGAACACCGGGGAGCTGTTTTTT. Its translation: CASGLNSGNTGELFF.

This clone was counted once. The V gene is TRBV27, the J gene TRBJ2-3; D is ambiguous. CDR1 is MNHEY and CDR2 is SMNVEV in the germline V gene (reference sequence). The length of the CDR3 is 11 residues. Trimming removed 3 bases from V and 6 bases from J, with 4 bases in between. CDR3 bases: TGTGCCAGCAGTTTCCAGGATACGCAGTATTTT. Residues: CASSFQDTQYF.

This chain connects TRBV7-9 to TRBJ2-7; 7 nucleotides agree with TRBD1. Germline CDR1 and CDR2: SEHNR and FQNEAQ (reference sequence). Trimming took 0 bases from V and 2 from J; bases not matched to a gene: 7. CDR3 length: 16 amino acids. For the CDR3, the DNA is TGTGCCAGCAGCTTAGCGCTACAGGGGTCCCCCTACGAGCAGTACTTC. The encoded protein is CASSLALQGSPYEQYF. Full variable domain (outside the CDR3, taken from reference TRBV7-9 and TRBJ2-7): DTGVSQNPRHKITKRGQNVTFRCDPISEHNRLYWYRQTLGQGPEFLTYFQNEAQLEKSRLLSDRFSAERPKGSFSTLEIQRTEQGDSAMYLCASSLALQGSPYEQYFGPGTRLTVT.

The count of this clone is one. This chain connects TRBV7-2 to TRBJ2-2; TRBD2 agrees at 15 bases. This CDR3 spans 18 amino acids. With 6 bases clipped from V and 4 bases from J, the junction kept 9 bases outside the gene matches. CDR1 SGHTA and CDR2 FQGNSA come from the germline V gene. CDR3 in DNA: TGTGCCAGCAGGCCGGGACTAGCGGGAGGCCCGGGCACCGGGGAGCTGTTTTTT. It codes for CASRPGLAGGPGTGELFF. Full variable domain (outside the CDR3, taken from reference TRBV7-2 and TRBJ2-2): GAGVSQSPSNKVTEKGKDVELRCDPISGHTALYWYRQSLGQGLEFLIYFQGNSAPDKSGLPSDRFSAERTGGSVSTLTIQRTQQEDSAVYLCASRPGLAGGPGTGELFFGEGSRLTVL.

V usage is TRBV28 and J usage is TRBJ2-3; weak D call: TRBD1 (5 bases). The CDR3 sequence is 16 residues long. CDR1 MDHEN and CDR2 SYDVKM come from the germline V gene. Trimming took off 5 bases at V and 0 bases at J, with 15 bases between the two ends. CDR3 sequence reads: CASSGADTPSTDTQYF. The CDR3 bases are TGTGCCAGCAGTGGGGCCGATACCCCTAGCACAGATACGCAGTATTTT.

The chain recombines TRBV20-1 with TRBJ2-5; D unclear. Trimming removed 6 bases from V and 3 bases from J, with 5 bases in between. The CDR3 spans 10 residues. Germline CDR1 DFQATT, CDR2 SNEGSKA (reference sequence). The DNA of the CDR3 is TGCAGTGCAAAAAAAGAGACCCAGTACTTC. Protein sequence: CSAKKETQYF.

The chain uses TRBV5-4 and TRBJ2-1; D gene uncertain. The ends were cut back, 0 bases at V and 7 bases at J, with 11 bases in the middle. CDR3 size: 14 residues. Looked up from germline, CDR1 is SGHNT and CDR2 is YYREEE (reference sequence). The CDR3 nucleotides are TGTGCCAGCAGCTTGGGTGGCAGAGGAAATGAGCAGTTCTTC. This encodes CASSLGGRGNEQFF.

This clone was counted a few times. The V and J genes are TRBV5-4 and TRBJ2-3, with TRBD1 identical over 8 bases. Trimming cost V 1 base and J 2 bases; bases outside gene matches: 0. The germline gives CDR1 SGHNT, CDR2 YYREEE (reference sequence). The CDR3 consists of 14 residues. This chain's CDR3 is CASSLQGATDTQYF. The CDR3 DNA reads as TGTGCCAGCAGCTTGCAGGGGGCCACAGATACGCAGTATTTT.

This chain links TRBV28 with TRBJ1-1, with unresolved D. The CDR3 length is 15 residues. Trimming removed 4 bases at V and 6 bases at J, with 18 bases between. Germline CDR1 is MDHEN and CDR2 is SYDVKM. Written as DNA, the CDR3 is TGTGCCAGCAGTTCCTTCAGGCTCTCCGAGGCTGAAGCTTTCTTT. It yields the protein CASSSFRLSEAEAFF.